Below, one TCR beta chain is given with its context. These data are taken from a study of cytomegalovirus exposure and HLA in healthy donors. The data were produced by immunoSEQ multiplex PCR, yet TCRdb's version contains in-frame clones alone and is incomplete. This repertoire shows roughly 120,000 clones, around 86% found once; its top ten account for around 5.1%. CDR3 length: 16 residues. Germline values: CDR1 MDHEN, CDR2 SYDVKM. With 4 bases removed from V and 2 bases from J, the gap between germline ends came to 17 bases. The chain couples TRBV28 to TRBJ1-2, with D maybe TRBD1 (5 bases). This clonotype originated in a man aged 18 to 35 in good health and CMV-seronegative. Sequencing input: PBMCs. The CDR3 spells CASSWPLGQLNYGYTF. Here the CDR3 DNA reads TGTGCCAGCAGTTGGCCCTTGGGGCAGCTAAACTATGGCTACACCTTC.